This is a list of T cell receptor beta chains from one sample in a study of CD8 T cells in ankylosing spondylitis. One entry per CDR3 protein, called by TCRdb with MiXCR from the 5' RACE reads. The sample has 150,000 to 200,000 distinct CDR3 sequences, 25% to 35% seen once; the top ten hold 4.5% to 6%. What was sequenced was synovial fluid, either unsorted or a sorted T cell fraction (not recorded which). The receptors were sampled from a male donor with ankylosing spondylitis. Both conserved end residues are part of each CDR3. Each record gives: D gene, J gene, CDR3 length, V gene, clone size, CDR3 DNA, CDR3 protein. The D gene is left open where the match is weak. Size is stated for part of the rows, as once, few or many counts, or as a class when the clone is expanded.

>.|TRBJ2-3|14|TRBV4-1|many
TGCGCCAGCAGCCAAGTTGACCTACCTGATACGCAGTATTTT
CASSQVDLPDTQYF
>TRBD2|TRBJ2-5|15|TRBV7-9|many
TGTGCCAGCAGCTTCGGACTAGCGGGGCAAGAGACCCAGTACTTC
CASSFGLAGQETQYF
>.|TRBJ1-4|13|TRBV10-3|.
TGTGCCATCAGTGCAGCCGGGGGTGAAAAACTGTTTTTT
CAISAAGGEKLFF
>TRBD1|TRBJ1-5|14|TRBV6-2/TRBV6-3|.
TGTGCCAGCAGACACGACAGGGACGGCCTGCCCCAGCATTTT
CASRHDRDGLPQHF
>TRBD2|TRBJ2-7|16|TRBV28|.
TGTGCCAGCAGTCAACCGACTAGCGGGAGTTTTTACGAGCAGTACTTC
CASSQPTSGSFYEQYF
>.|TRBJ2-1|13|TRBV20-1|.
TGCAGTGCTAGAGATCGGAACAGTTATGAGCAGTTCTTC
CSARDRNSYEQFF
>.|TRBJ2-7|13|TRBV28|.
TGTGCGAGCAGGGTACAGAGCTCCTACGAGCAGTACTTC
CASRVQSSYEQYF
>TRBD1|TRBJ1-2|13|TRBV29-1|few
TGCAGCGTTGAGCGGACAGGGGGGAGGGGCTACACCTTC
CSVERTGGRGYTF
>.|TRBJ2-2|13|TRBV20-1|few
TGCAGTGCCTTCTCCGGGAACACCGGGGAGCTGTTTTTT
CSAFSGNTGELFF
>.|TRBJ2-5|15|TRBV2|.
TGTGCCAGCGCCCGCCGGACCGATACCCAAGGGACCCAGTACTTC
CASARRTDTQGTQYF
>.|TRBJ1-4|15|TRBV6-2/TRBV6-3|few
TGTGCCAGCACCCCGGACGGAGCAACTAATGAAAAACTGTTTTTT
CASTPDGATNEKLFF
>.|TRBJ2-1|15|TRBV12-3/TRBV12-4|.
TGTGCCAGCAGTATGGGACTGGCTGGGTACAATGAGCAGTTCTTC
CASSMGLAGYNEQFF
>TRBD1|TRBJ2-1|13|TRBV11-2|few
TGTGCCAGCAGCTCGGACAGGGTGGGGGAGCAGTTCTTC
CASSSDRVGEQFF
>.|TRBJ2-5|14|TRBV7-8|.
TGTGCCAGCAGCCGAAGACAGGCTCAAGAGACCCAGTACTTC
CASSRRQAQETQYF
>.|TRBJ2-7|11|TRBV29-1|few
TGCAGCGTCGACACCTACTACGAGCAGTACTTC
CSVDTYYEQYF
>TRBD1|TRBJ1-2|15|TRBV20-1|many
TGCAGTGCTAAGGACAGGGGGCTGGATAACTATGGCTACACCTTC
CSAKDRGLDNYGYTF
>.|TRBJ2-2|14|TRBV11-2|many
TGTGCCAGCAGCCCGCGGAGTTACACCGGGGAGCTGTTTTTT
CASSPRSYTGELFF
>.|TRBJ1-1|12|TRBV6-2/TRBV6-3|few
TGTGCCAGCAGTTTTAACAGGAGGAATGCTTTCTTT
CASSFNRRNAFF
>.|TRBJ1-2|14|TRBV24-1|.
TGTGCCACCAGTGACAGCAGGTGGGACTATGGCTACACCTTC
CATSDSRWDYGYTF
>TRBD1|TRBJ1-3|17|TRBV7-4|few
TGTGCCAGCAGCTTATTGAGGGACAGTAGCTCTGGAAACACCATATATTTT
CASSLLRDSSSGNTIYF
>TRBD2|TRBJ2-1|15|TRBV27|.
TGTGCCAGCAGTTTCACTAGCGGCCTAAACAATGAGCAGTTCTTC
CASSFTSGLNNEQFF
>TRBD2|TRBJ2-5|15|TRBV5-1|few
TGCGCCAGCAGCTATCTTCCGGGACTAGCGGCGACCCAGTACTTC
CASSYLPGLAATQYF
>.|TRBJ2-1|16|TRBV15|few
TGTGCCACCAGCGCTCGTTACGGGGGCGGGGGCGATGAGCAGTTCTTC
CATSARYGGGGDEQFF
>.|TRBJ2-1|15|TRBV6-2/TRBV6-3|.
TGTGCCAGCAGCCAACCCCTGGGTGTCTACAATGAGCAGTTCTTC
CASSQPLGVYNEQFF
>TRBD1|TRBJ1-6|16|TRBV4-1|many
TGCGCCAGCAGCCAACCGACAGGGAGCTATAATTCACCCCTCCACTTT
CASSQPTGSYNSPLHF
>TRBD2|TRBJ2-1|15|TRBV7-2|few
TGTGCCAGCAGCTTCACTAGCGGGGGTGGGAATGAGCAGTTCTTC
CASSFTSGGGNEQFF
>.|TRBJ1-1|14|TRBV28|.
TGTGCCAGCAGTGCCCGGGGGGGGAACACTGAAGCTTTCTTT
CASSARGGNTEAFF
>.|TRBJ1-3|15|TRBV12-3/TRBV12-4|many
TGTGCCAGCAGCCTTCGAGGCGGCTCTGGAAACACCATATATTTT
CASSLRGGSGNTIYF
>.|TRBJ2-5|16|TRBV11-2|.
TGTGCCAGCAGCCAACTGGTTGGGACCGCCCTTGAGACCCAGTACTTC
CASSQLVGTALETQYF
>TRBD1|TRBJ2-7|20|TRBV2|.
TGTGCCAGCAGTGAAGTTGTCCGAACTATGGGACAGGGGGATTTCTACGAGCAGTACTTC
CASSEVVRTMGQGDFYEQYF
>.|TRBJ2-1|14|TRBV5-1|.
TGCGCCAGCAGCTTGGATCTACAGGACAATGAGCAGTTCTTC
CASSLDLQDNEQFF
>TRBD1|TRBJ1-2|14|TRBV12-3/TRBV12-4|.
TGTGCCAGCAGGACACAGGGGGCGGCCGGTGGCTACACCTTC
CASRTQGAAGGYTF
>.|TRBJ2-6|13|TRBV29-1|.
TGCAGCGTGGGCCGCTCTGGGGCCAACGTCCTGACTTTC
CSVGRSGANVLTF
>TRBD1|TRBJ1-2|17|TRBV5-5|.
TGTGCCAGCAGCTTGGCCCCGGCAGGGGGCTCGATCTATGGCTACACCTTC
CASSLAPAGGSIYGYTF
>.|TRBJ2-5|16|TRBV2|.
TGTGCCAGCAGGGAAACCCTACCGCCTGCCGGGGAGACCCAGTACTTC
CASRETLPPAGETQYF
>TRBD1|TRBJ2-1|13|TRBV20-1|.
TGCAGTCCCCGACAGGGGGTAGGCAATGAGCAGTTCTTC
CSPRQGVGNEQFF
>.|TRBJ1-4|14|TRBV15|few
TGTGCCACCAGCAGGTGGGGGGCAGGGGAAAAACTGTTTTTT
CATSRWGAGEKLFF
>.|TRBJ2-7|14|TRBV7-8|few
TGTGCCAGCAGCCCCGGGGGCACAGTCTACGAGCAGTACTTC
CASSPGGTVYEQYF
>TRBD1|TRBJ2-3|16|TRBV5-5|many
TGTGCCAGCGCCCTACAGGGGGCGCTGGGCACAGATACGCAGTATTTT
CASALQGALGTDTQYF